These 2 T cell receptor beta chains share one sample of origin, sequenced in a study of cytomegalovirus exposure and HLA in healthy donors. Primers for the PCR totalled 60 Vbeta and 13 Jbeta. Only in-frame clones appear in the TCRdb table, and some are missing; sequencing was by immunoSEQ multiplex PCR. The sample lists around 200,000 clones, around 86% seen once, with 6.3% in the top ten. The sample was PBMCs. These receptors originate from a man aged 35 to 55 in good health and CMV-seropositive.

This clone came up a few times. The CDR3 DNA reads as TGTGCCACCAGCGGCAAACAGGGAAGTGTCTCCGAGCAGTACTTC. Translating gives CATSGKQGSVSEQYF. V gene TRBV15 combines with J gene TRBJ2-7; tentatively, D is TRBD1 (6 bases). The CDR3 length is 15 residues. Trimming took off 5 bases at V and 6 bases at J, with 20 bases between the two ends. The germline V gene has CDR1 LNHNV and CDR2 YYDKDF (reference sequence). Full variable domain (missing parts from reference TRBV15 and TRBJ2-7): DAMVIQNPRYQVTQFGKPVTLSCSQTLNHNVMYWYQQKSSQAPKLLFHYYDKDFNNEADTPDNFQSRRPNTSFCFLDIRSPGLGDTAMYLCATSGKQGSVSEQYFGPGTRLTVT.

The CDR3 reads CASGSSALAGARGTQYF. Written as DNA, the CDR3 is TGTGCTAGTGGTTCCTCGGCTCTAGCGGGGGCCCGGGGGACCCAGTACTTC. V gene TRBV12-5 combines with J gene TRBJ2-5; 10 nucleotides line up with TRBD2. V gave up 4 bases and J gave up 7 bases; unmatched junction bases: 15. This CDR3 comprises 17 residues. Germline loops: CDR1 LGHNT, CDR2 FRNRAP.